These 2 T cell receptor beta chains came from one sample sequenced in a study of blood T cell repertoires in COVID-19. The data were produced by immunoSEQ multiplex PCR, yet TCRdb's version contains in-frame clones alone and is incomplete. The table records 140,000 or so clones, around 86% of them present only once. Sequenced material: peripheral blood. Every receptor here comes from a human donor in a cohort sampled during active COVID-19.

The chain recombines TRBV2 with TRBJ1-2, with a possible D match to TRBD1 (6 bases). Trimming stripped 4 bases from V and 2 bases from J, with 14 bases between. The CDR3 runs to 15 residues. CDR1 and CDR2 from the germline V gene are SNHLY and FYNNEI. The CDR3 DNA is TGTGCCAGCAGTGTAAAAACAGGGCCCAACTATGGCTACACCTTC. As protein: CASSVKTGPNYGYTF.

This clone was recorded only once. The rearrangement uses TRBV5-8 and TRBJ1-2; 7 bases line up with TRBD1. V was clipped by 2 bases and J by 7 bases; unmatched bases: 11. This CDR3 region has 15 residues. Germline V gene data show CDR1 as SGHTS and CDR2 as YDEGEE. CDR3 sequence (DNA): TGTGCCAGCAGCTTTACCGGGACAGATGTTTTTGGCTACACCTTC. Encoded protein: CASSFTGTDVFGYTF.